The 3 T cell receptor beta chains below come from one sample, sequenced in a study of tissue T cells after allogeneic stem cell transplantation (dated by TCRdb to between 2021 and 2022). Library preparation was by the immunoSEQ multiplex PCR assay. TCRdb mirrors the immuneACCESS table, restricted to in-frame sequences. Some clones are absent from its copies; in checked studies, under half trace to an unresolved V gene, and the reason for the others is unknown. In all, the sample holds over 45,000 clones, and about three quarters of those were seen once. The ten largest clones take up around 0.5% of the sample. The sequenced sample was sorted cells pooled from one or two spleens. All receptors derive from a pool of C57BL/6 mice in good health.

As concerns this clone: Germline and genes: mouse. The read is 1 residue too short to cover the CDR3 end, so that end is filled in from the germline J gene. The rearrangement joins TRBV19 to TRBJ2-5; unclear D gene. Trimming took off 2 bases at V and 0 bases at J, with 7 bases between the two ends. The CDR3 contains 14 residues. Germline V CDR1 and CDR2: FNHDT, SITEND (reference sequence). The part of the CDR3 DNA that was read is TGTGCCAGCAGTATGAGGAATAACCAAGACACCCAGTAC. It yields the protein CASSMRNNQDTQY. The whole CDR3 sequence is CASSMRNNQDTQYF.

As regards this clone: Gene names follow the mouse nomenclature. The DNA ends 1 residue before the CDR3 does, and the rest of the CDR3 is filled in from the germline J gene. The chain carries TRBV13-2 and TRBJ2-4; the D is unclear. Looked up from germline, CDR1 is NNHNN and CDR2 is SYGAGS (reference sequence). The CDR3 spans 13 residues. Trimming shortened V by 2 bases and J by 2 bases, and 6 bases separated the two germline ends. CDR3 amino acids: CASGDGFQNTLYF. The CDR3 bases that were read are TGTGCCAGCGGTGACGGGTTTCAAAACACCTTGTAC.

This clone turned up a few times. Gene names are the mouse ones. The sequenced fragment ends 1 residue before the CDR3 boundary, so the rest is inferred from the germline J gene. The chain uses TRBV3 and TRBJ2-7; 13 bases agree with TRBD2. Germline V gene lookup returns CDR1 SNHLY and CDR2 FYNGKV (reference sequence). This CDR3 has 14 residues. Trimming at V came to 6 bases and at J to 7 bases, leaving 6 bases not matched to a gene. The CDR3 loop is CASRDWGGAGEQYF. Partial CDR3 DNA: TGTGCCAGCAGGGACTGGGGGGGCGCCGGAGAACAGTAC.